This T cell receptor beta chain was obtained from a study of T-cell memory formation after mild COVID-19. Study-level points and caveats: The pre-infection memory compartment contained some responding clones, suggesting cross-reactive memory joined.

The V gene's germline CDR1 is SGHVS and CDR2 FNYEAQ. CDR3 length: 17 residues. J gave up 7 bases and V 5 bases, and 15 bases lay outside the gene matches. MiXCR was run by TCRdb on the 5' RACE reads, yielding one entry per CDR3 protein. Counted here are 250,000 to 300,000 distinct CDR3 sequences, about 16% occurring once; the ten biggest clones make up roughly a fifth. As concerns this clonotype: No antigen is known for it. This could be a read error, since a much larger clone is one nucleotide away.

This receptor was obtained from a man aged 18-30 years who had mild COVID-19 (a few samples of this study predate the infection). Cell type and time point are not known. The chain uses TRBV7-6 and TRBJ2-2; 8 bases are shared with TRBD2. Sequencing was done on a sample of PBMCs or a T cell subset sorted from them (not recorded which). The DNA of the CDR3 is TGTGCCAGCAGCCCGGGACGAGCGGGGGTGACCAACGGGGAGCTGTTTTTT. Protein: CASSPGRAGVTNGELFF.